This T cell receptor beta chain was sequenced in a study of response to subunit inactivated influenza vaccine. As regards this clonotype: Antigen unknown.

In TCRdb, the RT-PCR reads were re-called with MiXCR into one record per CDR3 protein. The sample contains 630,000 or so distinct CDR3 sequences, 15% to 19% of which appear only once. This CDR3 has 14 amino acids. The V gene lost 8 bases and the J gene lost 4 bases, with 17 bases spanning the gap. The study's findings and limits: Each seasonal flu vaccination may recruit only limited new T cells, authors suggested.

The TCR comes from a man aged 50 or older who received an inactivated influenza vaccine. V is TRBV12-3 or TRBV12-4 and J is TRBJ1-2, with a weak D call TRBD1 (6 bases). Source: PBMCs from blood, taken approximately 13 days after vaccination. CDR3 nucleotides: TGTGCCAGCCGACACTCCGAGGGGGGCTATGGCTACACCTTC. Translating it yields CASRHSEGGYGYTF.